This TCR beta chain comes out of a study of ipilimumab plus nivolumab after autologous stem cell transplantation. Study overall: Median doses per patient: four to six ipilimumab, under ten nivolumab.

Generated by immunoSEQ multiplex PCR, the TCRdb table keeps only in-frame clones and is missing some. The sample includes approximately 9,800 clones, around 84% of them seen just once. CDR3 length equals 16 residues. Germline CDR1 reads SGHTA; CDR2 reads FQGTGA. Losses at the gene ends were 5 bases for V and 5 bases for J; bases not matched to a gene: 11. V gene TRBV7-3 combines with J gene TRBJ1-1; 10 bases map to TRBD1. This clonotype was sampled from a male donor with diffuse large B-cell lymphoma. This specimen consisted of PBMCs, obtained in a trial of ipilimumab plus nivolumab as post-transplant consolidation. The DNA of the CDR3 is TGTGCCAGCAGCAAGAGGGACAGGGGAGGTGGGACTGAAGCTTTCTTT. This gives the protein CASSKRDRGGGTEAFF. Combining the CDR3 with reference TRBV7-3 and TRBJ1-1 gives the whole variable domain GAGVSQTPSNKVTEKGKYVELRCDPISGHTALYWYRQSLGQGPEFLIYFQGTGAADDSGLPNDRFFAVRPEGSVSTLKIQRTERGDSAVYLCASSKRDRGGGTEAFFGQGTRLTVV.